The 25 T cell receptor beta chains presented below share a single source sample, sequenced in a study of CD8 T cells in ankylosing spondylitis. Via MiXCR, TCRdb re-called the 5' RACE reads, giving one row per CDR3 protein. The sample lists approximately 220,000 distinct CDR3 sequences; about 26% were seen once. The sample was blood, either unsorted or a sorted T cell fraction (not recorded which). The receptors were gathered from a male donor with ankylosing spondylitis or in good health (not recorded which).

This chain links TRBV14 with TRBJ2-7, with D possibly being TRBD1 (6 bases). From germline, CDR1 is SGHDN and CDR2 FVKESK. CDR3 length: 13 amino acids. V gave up 1 base and J gave up 5 bases, with 9 bases separating them. CDR3 loop: CASSQVWGHEQYF. For the CDR3, the DNA is TGTGCCAGCAGCCAAGTTTGGGGGCACGAGCAGTACTTC. Combining the CDR3 with reference TRBV14 and TRBJ2-7 gives the whole variable domain EAGVTQFPSHSVIEKGQTVTLRCDPISGHDNLYWYRRVMGKEIKFLLHFVKESKQDESGMPNNRFLAERTGGTYSTLKVQPAELEDSGVYFCASSQVWGHEQYFGPGTRLTVT.

V and J are TRBV12-3 or TRBV12-4 and TRBJ2-1, with D uncertain. V lost 2 bases to trimming and J lost 5 bases, with 7 bases between them. The CDR3 is 13 amino acids. CDR3 sequence: CASSLIGDNEQFF. CDR3 nucleotide sequence: TGTGCCAGCAGTTTAATTGGGGACAATGAGCAGTTCTTC.

In its sample, this clonotype was seen many times. At one end, the junction sequence differs from germline, possibly due to a read error. This sequence joins TRBV5-6 and TRBJ2-3; D might be TRBD2 (5 bases). The germline V gene has CDR1 SGHDT and CDR2 YYEEEE. This CDR3 is built from 13 residues. The CDR3, as DNA: TGTGCCAGCAGGTGGAGGAGCACGGATACGCAGTATTTT. Translated, it gives CASRWRSTDTQYF.

The rearrangement joins TRBV20-1 to TRBJ2-2; D is perhaps TRBD2 (6 bases). Trimming took off 1 base at V and 7 bases at J, with 10 bases between the two ends. The germline gives CDR1 DFQATT, CDR2 SNEGSKA (reference sequence). This CDR3 is built from 13 residues. CDR3 sequence reads: CSARGGAGGELFF. For the CDR3, the DNA is TGCAGTGCTAGAGGCGGGGCCGGCGGGGAGCTGTTTTTT.

This clonotype has at least ten counts. J is TRBJ2-1 and V is TRBV27, with 7 bases identical to TRBD1. The CDR3 contains 16 residues. The germline gives CDR1 MNHEY, CDR2 SMNVEV (reference sequence). V dropped 7 bases and J dropped 7; count of bases not matched to a gene: 16. CDR3 nucleotide sequence: TGTGCCAGCACCTCGATCTGGACAGGAATAGCGAATGAGCAGTTCTTC. This sequence encodes CASTSIWTGIANEQFF.

The rearrangement joins TRBV5-1 to TRBJ2-1, with 11 bases matching TRBD1. Germline-derived CDR1 and CDR2 are SGHRS and YFSETQ. This CDR3 comprises 16 residues. V lost 2 bases, J lost 8 bases, and 9 bases stayed unmatched. The CDR3 nucleotides read TGCGCCAGCAGCTTCACCGGGACAGGGGGATTGGATGAGCAGTTCTTC. Protein: CASSFTGTGGLDEQFF.

This clonotype has a count of ten or more. The genes are TRBV4-1 and TRBJ2-1; D is undetermined. Trimming pared 11 bases from V and 2 bases from J, leaving 13 bases between. CDR3 length: 13 amino acids. Germline CDR1 reads MGHRA; CDR2 reads YSYEKL. CDR3 nucleotide sequence: TGCGCCGCCGGGCAGGTACCCTACAATGAGCAGTTCTTC. This translates into CAAGQVPYNEQFF.

This clonotype has more than one count but fewer than ten. This chain links TRBV20-1 with TRBJ2-1, with unresolved D. The CDR3 is made up of 12 amino acids. Germline V CDR1 and CDR2: DFQATT, SNEGSKA (reference sequence). Trimming took 5 bases from V and 7 from J, leaving 12 bases between them. The CDR3 nucleotides are TGCAGTGCTGGAATGGGGTGGAATGAGCAGTTCTTC. This sequence encodes CSAGMGWNEQFF.

At least ten counts were recorded for this clonotype. V usage is TRBV10-3 and J usage is TRBJ2-5; no firm D call. Germline V gene data show CDR1 as ENHRY and CDR2 as SYGVKD. V gave up 6 bases and J gave up 0 bases, with 2 bases separating them. The CDR3 consists of 11 residues. The DNA of the CDR3 is TGTGCCATCAGATACCAAGAGACCCAGTACTTC. It yields the protein CAIRYQETQYF.

This clonotype was observed at least ten times. The genes are TRBV29-1 and TRBJ2-5; TRBD1 agrees at 7 bases. The CDR3 consists of 14 residues. Germline V gene sequence: CDR1 SQVTM, CDR2 ANQGSEA. V dropped 7 bases and J dropped 5; count of bases not matched to a gene: 13. The CDR3: CSARQGGRTETQYF. The CDR3 DNA is TGCAGCGCGAGACAGGGTGGGAGAACGGAGACCCAGTACTTC.

This clonotype was observed many times. The chain has TRBV3-1 and TRBJ2-2; D call uncertain. This CDR3 comprises 10 residues. Trimming stripped 11 bases from V and 5 bases from J, with 6 bases between. Germline V CDR1 and CDR2: LGHDT, YNNKEL (reference sequence). The CDR3 nucleotides read TGTGCCTCCGGGACCGGGGAGCTGTTTTTT. This gives the protein CASGTGELFF.

The genes are TRBV4-1 and TRBJ2-2, with a weak D call TRBD2 (7 bases). In germline, CDR1 is MGHRA, CDR2 YSYEKL. The CDR3 is 16 residues long. The ends were cut back, 1 base at V and 1 base at J, with 10 bases in the middle. The CDR3 bases are TGCGCCAGCAGCCAAGTGGGGGGGCTGAACACCGGGGAGCTGTTTTTT. Translated: CASSQVGGLNTGELFF.

This clonotype was detected many times. This chain connects TRBV7-3 to TRBJ2-2; D might be TRBD1 or TRBD2, each matching 5 bases. Trimming took 3 bases from V and 4 from J, leaving 9 bases between them. The CDR3 runs to 14 residues. Germline V lookup: CDR1 SGHTA, CDR2 FQGTGA. CDR3 in DNA: TGTGCCAGCAGCTTCCAGGGAGTCACCGGGGAGCTGTTTTTT. It translates to CASSFQGVTGELFF.

V and J are TRBV6-5 and TRBJ2-7; 7 bases align to TRBD1. Germline loops: CDR1 MNHEY, CDR2 SVGAGI. Trimming at V came to 4 bases and at J to 1 base, leaving 4 bases not matched to a gene. There are 14 residues in the CDR3. CDR3 loop: CASSWDRLSYEQYF. DNA of the CDR3: TGTGCCAGCAGTTGGGACAGACTATCCTACGAGCAGTACTTC.

This clonotype was found many times. This sequence joins TRBV11-2 and TRBJ2-7; 7 bases agree with TRBD1. Germline V lookup: CDR1 SGHAT, CDR2 FQNNGV. The CDR3 spans 11 residues. With V trimmed by 11 bases and J by 2 bases, 3 bases remained unmatched. CDR3 region: CACGQAYEQYF. CDR3 coding DNA: TGTGCCTGCGGACAGGCCTACGAGCAGTACTTC.

This clonotype was recorded at least ten times. V gene TRBV28 combines with J gene TRBJ2-2; D call uncertain. The V and J ends lost 4 bases and 6 bases respectively, with 9 bases between them. The CDR3 runs to 13 residues. Per the germline V gene, CDR1 is MDHEN and CDR2 is SYDVKM. CDR3 amino acids: CASSSSKSGELFF. CDR3 sequence (DNA): TGTGCCAGCAGTTCGTCGAAGTCCGGGGAGCTGTTTTTT.

The DNA of the CDR3 is TGCGCCAGCAGCGAAGCGGGAGTTCGCTACAATGAGCAGTTCTTC. Amino acid sequence: CASSEAGVRYNEQFF. This rearrangement joins TRBV10-1 to TRBJ2-1, with TRBD2 matching over 8 bases. The V gene's germline CDR1 is WNHNN and CDR2 SYGVQD (reference sequence). V dropped 6 bases and J dropped 3; count of bases not matched to a gene: 7. This CDR3 has 15 amino acids.

This clonotype was observed many times. J is TRBJ1-1 and V is TRBV5-1; tentative D call: TRBD1 (6 bases). The V and J ends lost 2 bases and 4 bases respectively, with 15 bases between them. This CDR3 region has 15 residues. Germline V gene sequence: CDR1 SGHRS, CDR2 YFSETQ. CDR3 bases: TGCGCCAGCAGCTTTACCGGGACACGGAGCACTGAAGCTTTCTTT. It codes for CASSFTGTRSTEAFF.

The sample holds many counts of this clonotype. This rearrangement joins TRBV7-2 to TRBJ2-7; 7 bases align to TRBD2. The germline gives CDR1 SGHTA, CDR2 FQGNSA. Trimming cost V 1 base and J 1 base; bases outside gene matches: 4. This CDR3 has 15 residues. The CDR3: CASSLDPGLSYEQYF. The DNA of the CDR3 is TGTGCCAGCAGCTTAGACCCGGGACTATCCTACGAGCAGTACTTC.

The genes are TRBV7-8 and TRBJ1-5, with D uncertain. Germline CDR1 reads SGHVS; CDR2 reads FQNEAQ. V was shortened by 2 bases and J by 5 bases, with 10 bases between the two germline ends. CDR3 size: 14 residues. For the CDR3, the DNA is TGTGCCAGCAGCTTAAGAGACGGGGATCAGCCCCAGCATTTT. Its protein product is CASSLRDGDQPQHF.

Concerning this clonotype itself: A much larger clone differs by one base, so this may be a read error. As DNA, the CDR3 is TGCTGTGCTGAAGTAAGCGGGAGGGCTAACAATGAGCAGTTCTTC. It specifies CCAEVSGRANNEQFF. This sequence joins TRBV20-1 and TRBJ2-1; 10 nucleotides match TRBD2. The CDR3 contains 15 residues. CDR1 and CDR2 from the germline V gene are DFQATT and SNEGSKA (reference sequence).

The rearrangement joins TRBV6-1 to TRBJ2-5, with D unresolved. Trimming removed 5 bases at V and 5 bases at J, with 15 bases between. CDR1 and CDR2 from the germline V gene are MNHNS and SASEGT. The CDR3 is made up of 14 amino acids. The CDR3: CASSKGWLKETQYF. CDR3 nucleotides: TGTGCCAGCAGTAAGGGATGGTTAAAGGAGACCCAGTACTTC.

This clonotype has more than one count but fewer than ten. The chain couples TRBV7-2 to TRBJ2-7, with 8 bases that match TRBD1. V was pared by 5 bases and J by 5 bases, with 8 bases of the junction left unmatched. This CDR3 region has 14 residues. Per germline, CDR1 SGHTA and CDR2 FQGNSA. In nucleotides, the CDR3 is TGTGCCAGCAGCCCTCGGACAGGGTCCCACGAGCAGTACTTC. This codes for CASSPRTGSHEQYF.

In this sample, this clonotype turned up many times. V and J are TRBV29-1 and TRBJ2-3; 8 positions agree with TRBD1. This CDR3 contains 11 residues. The V gene's germline CDR1 is SQVTM and CDR2 ANQGSEA. V lost 7 bases to trimming and J lost 5 bases; unmatched junction nucleotides: 2. The CDR3 protein is CSGTGIDTQYF. The CDR3, as DNA: TGCAGCGGGACAGGGATAGATACGCAGTATTTT.

The chain carries TRBV19 and TRBJ1-1; D is perhaps TRBD1 (6 bases). V was clipped by 5 bases and J by 4 bases, with 14 bases between them. CDR1 and CDR2 (germline): LNHDA, SQIVND (reference sequence). The CDR3 spans 14 residues. The CDR3 DNA reads as TGTGCCAGTAGTCTACAGGGTCTGACCACTGAAGCTTTCTTT. Translating it yields CASSLQGLTTEAFF.